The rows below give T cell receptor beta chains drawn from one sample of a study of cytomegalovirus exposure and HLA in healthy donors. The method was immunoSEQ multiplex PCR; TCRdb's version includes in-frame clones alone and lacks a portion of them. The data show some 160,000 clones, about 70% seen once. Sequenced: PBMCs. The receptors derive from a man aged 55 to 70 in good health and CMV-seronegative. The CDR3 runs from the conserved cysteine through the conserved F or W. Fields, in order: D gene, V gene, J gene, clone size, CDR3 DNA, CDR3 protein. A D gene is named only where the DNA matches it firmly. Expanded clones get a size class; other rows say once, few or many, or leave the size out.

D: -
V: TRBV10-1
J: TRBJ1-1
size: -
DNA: TGCGCCAGCAGCGAGGGTCCGGGGGAGACTGAAGCTTTCTTT
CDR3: CASSEGPGETEAFF

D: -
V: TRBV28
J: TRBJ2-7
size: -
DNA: TGTGCCAGCAGTCAGCGCCCTCAGCAGTACTTC
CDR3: CASSQRPQQYF

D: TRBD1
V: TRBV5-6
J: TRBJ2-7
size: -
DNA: TGTGCCAGCAGCTTGAGGGGGACAGCAATGCCCTACGAGCAGTACTTC
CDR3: CASSLRGTAMPYEQYF

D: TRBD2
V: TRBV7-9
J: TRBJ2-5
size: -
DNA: TGTGCCAGCAGCCACCCGGGACTAGCGGGAGCTGAGACCCAGTACTTC
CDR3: CASSHPGLAGAETQYF

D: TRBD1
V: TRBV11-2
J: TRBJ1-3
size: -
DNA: TGTGCCAGCAGCTTAGATAGGGGACAGACTGGAAACACCATATATTTT
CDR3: CASSLDRGQTGNTIYF

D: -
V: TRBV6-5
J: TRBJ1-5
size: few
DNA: TGTGCCAGCAACGAAGGGGGAGAAGTCGATCAGCCCCAGCATTTT
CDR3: CASNEGGEVDQPQHF

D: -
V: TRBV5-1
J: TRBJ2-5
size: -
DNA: TGCGCCAGCAGCTCAGGAGGACAAGAGACCCAGTACTTC
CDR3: CASSSGGQETQYF

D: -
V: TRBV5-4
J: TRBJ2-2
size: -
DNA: TGTGCCAGCAGCTTGGGGCAGGGGAGGAACACCGGGGAGCTGTTTTTT
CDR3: CASSLGQGRNTGELFF

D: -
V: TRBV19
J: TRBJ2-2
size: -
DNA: TGTGCCAGTAGTATAAAGAGGGCCGGGGAGCTGTTTTTT
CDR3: CASSIKRAGELFF

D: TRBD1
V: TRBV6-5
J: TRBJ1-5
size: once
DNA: TGTGCCAGCAGGGGGACAGACAATCAGCCCCAGCATTTT
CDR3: CASRGTDNQPQHF

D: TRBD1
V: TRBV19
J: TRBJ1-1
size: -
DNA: TGTGCCAGTAGTACTTCCCGGGACAGGGATAACACTGAAGCTTTCTTT
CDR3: CASSTSRDRDNTEAFF

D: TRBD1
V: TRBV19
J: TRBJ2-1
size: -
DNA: TGTGCCAGTACCCCACTGTGGGGGGGACAGGGACCCAATGAGCAGTTCTTC
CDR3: CASTPLWGGQGPNEQFF

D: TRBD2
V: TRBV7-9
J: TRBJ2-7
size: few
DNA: TGTGCCAGCAGCTCCGTTCGGGGGGGACCCGACGAGCAGTACTTC
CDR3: CASSSVRGGPDEQYF

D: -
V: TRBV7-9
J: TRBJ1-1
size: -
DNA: TGTGCCAGCAGCTTAGGACAGGCTGAAGCTTTCTTT
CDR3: CASSLGQAEAFF

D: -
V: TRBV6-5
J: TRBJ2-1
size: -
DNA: TGTGCCAGCAGTTACAAGATCGGCAGGGACAATGAGCAGTTCTTC
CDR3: CASSYKIGRDNEQFF

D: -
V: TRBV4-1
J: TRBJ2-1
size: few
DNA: TGCGCCAGCAGCCAAGATCCGAGGGGTGGAGGGGAGCAGTTCTTC
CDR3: CASSQDPRGGGEQFF

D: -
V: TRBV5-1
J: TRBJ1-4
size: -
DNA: TGCGCCAGCAGCTTTCAGGGGACCAATGAAAAACTGTTTTTT
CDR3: CASSFQGTNEKLFF

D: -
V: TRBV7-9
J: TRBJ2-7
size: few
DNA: TGTGCCAGCAGCTCGCCTACTAGCTTGGACGAGCAGTACTTC
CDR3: CASSSPTSLDEQYF

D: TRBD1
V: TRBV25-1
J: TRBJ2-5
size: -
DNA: TGTGCCAGCAGTGAGTACAGGGGAGAGACCCAGTACTTC
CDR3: CASSEYRGETQYF

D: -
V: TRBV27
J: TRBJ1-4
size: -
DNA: TGTGCCAGCAGTTTAGGGCTACAGGAGAATGAAAAACTGTTTTTT
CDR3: CASSLGLQENEKLFF

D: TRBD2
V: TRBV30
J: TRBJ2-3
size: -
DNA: TGTGCCTGGAGTGGCGGGAGTGCAAGCACAGATACGCAGTATTTT
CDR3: CAWSGGSASTDTQYF

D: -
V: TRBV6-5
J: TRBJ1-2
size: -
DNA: TGTGCCAGCAGTTTCCAGGGGAGCTATGGCTACACCTTC
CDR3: CASSFQGSYGYTF

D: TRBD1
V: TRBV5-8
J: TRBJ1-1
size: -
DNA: TGTGCCAGCAGCTGGGACAGGAACACTGAAGCTTTCTTT
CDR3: CASSWDRNTEAFF